Listed below are T cell receptor beta chains from one sample, sequenced in a study of identical twins. TCRdb re-called the 5' RACE reads through MiXCR, storing one row per CDR3 protein. The table has around 280,000 distinct CDR3 sequences, under 9% seen once. These data were also filed under a second study, of yellow fever vaccine responses in identical twins.

Sample: memory (CD45RO+) T cells sorted from blood. These receptor sequences come from a woman younger than 35 in good health. Each CDR3 is given with its conserved first and last residue. Fields, in order: J gene, V gene, D gene, clone size, CDR3 protein, CDR3 DNA. D genes are given only for firm matches. Size values are once, few and many counts, or a class for expanded clones, and some rows have none.

TRBJ2-1,TRBV7-9,TRBD2,few,CASSFLLAINNEQFF,TGTGCCAGCAGCTTCTTACTAGCGATCAACAATGAGCAGTTCTTC
TRBJ2-3,TRBV24-1,TRBD1,many,CATSVWDRPDTQYF,TGTGCCACCAGTGTCTGGGACAGGCCAGATACGCAGTATTTT
TRBJ2-3,TRBV20-1,TRBD1,few,CSAWDRVADTQYF,TGCAGTGCTTGGGACAGGGTCGCAGATACGCAGTATTTT
TRBJ2-7,TRBV4-2,.,many,CASSQAGTQTYEQYF,TGTGCCAGCAGCCAGGCCGGGACACAGACCTACGAGCAGTACTTC
TRBJ2-3,TRBV5-1,TRBD2,many,CASSGLAGGRGDTQYF,TGCGCCAGCAGCGGACTAGCGGGAGGGCGAGGGGATACGCAGTATTTT
TRBJ2-1,TRBV11-2,.,many,CASSQVRGSSYNEQFF,TGTGCCAGCAGCCAGGTGAGAGGGAGCTCCTACAATGAGCAGTTCTTC
TRBJ2-3,TRBV27,TRBD2,.,CASSWAGTSGSSSTDTQYF,TGTGCCAGCAGTTGGGCTGGGACTAGCGGGAGCTCTAGCACAGATACGCAGTATTTT
TRBJ2-3,TRBV3-1,TRBD2,.,CASSHPPGGNTQYF,TGTGCCAGCAGCCACCCCCCGGGAGGGAATACGCAGTATTTT
TRBJ1-2,TRBV5-5,.,.,CASSPDIGYGYTF,TGTGCCAGCAGTCCGGACATTGGCTATGGCTACACCTTC
TRBJ2-3,TRBV6-1,.,.,CASSPRNPSGTDTQYF,TGTGCCAGCAGTCCCCGAAATCCTAGCGGCACAGATACGCAGTATTTT